Below, one T cell receptor (beta chain) is given with its context. No antigen is known for it. TCRdb re-derived calls from the 5' RACE reads in MiXCR, one entry per CDR3 protein. The sample gives 600,000 to 700,000 distinct CDR3 sequences, about 20% of which show up once; 4.3% is in the top ten. The record originates from a study of identical twins. Study findings and constraints: Twins shared out-of-frame alpha sequences with excess low generation probability.

This CDR3 region has 12 residues. Germline CDR1 is SEHNR and CDR2 is FQNEAQ (reference sequence). Trimming took 1 base from V and 10 from J, leaving 10 bases between them. These sequences were also reported in another study, on T cells expressing NK-cell markers.

The clonotype was recovered from a woman aged 18-35 years in good health. Sequencing was performed on PBMCs. The rearrangement uses TRBV7-9 and TRBJ1-2, with D tentatively TRBD1 (5 bases). The DNA for the CDR3 is TGTGCCAGCAGCTTAGTTCCAGGGATCTACACCTTC. It specifies CASSLVPGIYTF.